These T cell receptor beta chains were read from a single sample in a study of T cells in Graves' hyperthyroidism and ophthalmopathy. Using its own MiXCR run on the multiplex PCR reads, TCRdb lists one record per CDR3 protein. The table includes over 700,000 distinct CDR3 sequences, about 38% detected once. Source material: blood. All receptors derive from a man between 18 and 35 years old with Graves' hyperthyroidism. Both conserved end residues are part of each CDR3. D genes are given only for firm matches. Expanded clones are given a class, and other clones once, few, many or no size at all.

TRBV19	TRBD1	.	TRBJ1-1	CASQPGDRGRGTEAFF	TGTGCCAGTCAACCCGGGGACAGGGGGCGCGGGACTGAAGCTTTCTTT
TRBV4-1	.	.	TRBJ2-7	CASSQGSGPDIYEQYF	TGCGCCAGCAGCCAAGGCAGCGGACCTGATATCTACGAGCAGTACTTC
TRBV6-1	.	.	TRBJ2-2	CASSEVLGELFF	TGTGCCAGCAGTGAAGTTCTCGGGGAGCTGTTTTTT
TRBV7-2	.	many	TRBJ1-1	CASSLYVTEAFF	TGTGCCAGCAGCTTGTACGTAACTGAAGCTTTCTTT
TRBV29-1	.	many	TRBJ1-3	CSVEGLDTIYF	TGCAGCGTTGAAGGGCTAGACACCATATATTTT
TRBV29-1	.	.	TRBJ2-5	CSSRGGQETQYF	TGCAGCTCCCGGGGCGGTCAAGAGACCCAGTACTTC
TRBV10-3	TRBD2	many	TRBJ2-7	CASSEGGSGRPHEQYF	TGTGCCAGCAGTGAAGGAGGTAGCGGGAGACCCCACGAGCAGTACTTC
TRBV19	TRBD1	.	TRBJ2-5	CASSSGQGALSQYF	TGTGCCAGTAGTTCGGGGCAGGGGGCGCTGTCCCAGTACTTC
TRBV7-2	.	.	TRBJ1-3	CASSQVTSGNTIYF	TGCGCCAGCAGCCAAGTGACGTCTGGAAACACCATATATTTT
TRBV2	.	many	TRBJ1-1	CASSAGMGNTEAFF	TGTGCCAGCAGTGCTGGGATGGGGAACACTGAAGCTTTCTTT
TRBV29-1	TRBD1	.	TRBJ1-2	CSVGTGARGSGYTF	TGCAGCGTTGGAACAGGGGCCCGTGGGAGCGGCTACACCTTC
TRBV2	.	many	TRBJ2-7	CASSAGFNHEQYF	TGTGCCAGCAGTGCGGGATTTAACCACGAGCAGTACTTC
TRBV12-3/TRBV12-4	.	many	TRBJ1-1	CASSSFPGEMNTEAFF	TGTGCCAGCAGTTCTTTTCCTGGGGAGATGAACACTGAAGCTTTCTTT
TRBV12-3/TRBV12-4	.	few	TRBJ2-5	CASSPRQKLETQYF	TGTGCCAGCAGTCCCCGACAAAAGCTAGAGACCCAGTACTTC
TRBV15	TRBD2	many	TRBJ2-7	CATSRSGRAHEQYF	TGTGCCACCAGCAGGTCCGGGAGGGCCCACGAGCAGTACTTC
TRBV19	.	.	TRBJ2-7	CASSIDVRGSSSYEQYF	TGTGCCAGTAGTATCGACGTTCGGGGCTCTTCCTCCTACGAGCAGTACTTC